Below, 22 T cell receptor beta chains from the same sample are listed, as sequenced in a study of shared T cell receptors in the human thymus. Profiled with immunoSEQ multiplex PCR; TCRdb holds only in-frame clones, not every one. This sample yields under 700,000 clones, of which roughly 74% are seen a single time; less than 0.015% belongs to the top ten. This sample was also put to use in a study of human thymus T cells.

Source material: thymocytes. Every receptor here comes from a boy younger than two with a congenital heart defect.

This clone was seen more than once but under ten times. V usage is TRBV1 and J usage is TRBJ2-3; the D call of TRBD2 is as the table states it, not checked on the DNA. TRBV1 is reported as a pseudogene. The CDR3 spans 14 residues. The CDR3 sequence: CTSSHWTSTDTQYF. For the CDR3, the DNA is TGCACCAGCAGCCACTGGACTAGCACAGATACGCAGTATTTT.

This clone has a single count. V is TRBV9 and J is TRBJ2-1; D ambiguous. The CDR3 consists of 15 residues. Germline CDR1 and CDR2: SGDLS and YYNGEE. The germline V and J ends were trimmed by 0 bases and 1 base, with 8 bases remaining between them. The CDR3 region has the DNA TGTGCCAGCAGCGTAGAAAGAGATTCCTACAATGAGCAGTTCTTC. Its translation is CASSVERDSYNEQFF.

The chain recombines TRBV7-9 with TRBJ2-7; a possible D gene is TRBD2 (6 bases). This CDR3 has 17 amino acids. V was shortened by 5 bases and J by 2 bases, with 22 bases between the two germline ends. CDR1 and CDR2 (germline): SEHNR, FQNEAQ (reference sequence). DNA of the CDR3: TGTGCCAGCAGCCGACTATCTTTCGGGAGAGGCGCCTACGAGCAGTACTTC. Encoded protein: CASSRLSFGRGAYEQYF.

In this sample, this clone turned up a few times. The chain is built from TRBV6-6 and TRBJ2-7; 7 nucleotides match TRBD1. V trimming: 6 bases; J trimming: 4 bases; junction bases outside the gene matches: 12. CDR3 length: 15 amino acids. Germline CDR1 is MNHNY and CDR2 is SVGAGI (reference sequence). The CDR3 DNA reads TGTGCCAGCAGCCCGACCGGGACAGACCCTTACGAGCAGTACTTC. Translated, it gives CASSPTGTDPYEQYF.

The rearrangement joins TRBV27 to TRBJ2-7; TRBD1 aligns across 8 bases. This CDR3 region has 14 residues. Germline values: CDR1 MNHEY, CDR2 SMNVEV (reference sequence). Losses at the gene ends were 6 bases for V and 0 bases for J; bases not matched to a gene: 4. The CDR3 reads CASSWTGNSYEQYF. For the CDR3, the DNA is TGTGCCAGCAGCTGGACAGGGAACTCCTACGAGCAGTACTTC.

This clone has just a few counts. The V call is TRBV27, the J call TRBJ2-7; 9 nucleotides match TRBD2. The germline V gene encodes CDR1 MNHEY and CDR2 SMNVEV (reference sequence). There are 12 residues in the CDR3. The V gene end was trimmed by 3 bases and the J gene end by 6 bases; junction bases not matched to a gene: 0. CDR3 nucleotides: TGTGCCAGCAGTTTGCGGGGGGGCGAGCAGTACTTC. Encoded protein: CASSLRGGEQYF.

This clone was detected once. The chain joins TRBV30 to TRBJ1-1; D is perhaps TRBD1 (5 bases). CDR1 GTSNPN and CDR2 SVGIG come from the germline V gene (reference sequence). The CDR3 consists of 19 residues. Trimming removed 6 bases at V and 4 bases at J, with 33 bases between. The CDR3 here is CACVLPPTNTGSMATEAFF. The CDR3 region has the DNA TGTGCCTGTGTACTACCTCCTACAAACACAGGATCCATGGCCACTGAAGCTTTCTTT.

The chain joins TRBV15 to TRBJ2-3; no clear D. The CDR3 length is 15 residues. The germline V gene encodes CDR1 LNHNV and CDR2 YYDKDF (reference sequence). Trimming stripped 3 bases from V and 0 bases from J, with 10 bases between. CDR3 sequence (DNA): TGTGCCACCAGCAGGCATACGGGTAGCACAGATACGCAGTATTTT. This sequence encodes CATSRHTGSTDTQYF.

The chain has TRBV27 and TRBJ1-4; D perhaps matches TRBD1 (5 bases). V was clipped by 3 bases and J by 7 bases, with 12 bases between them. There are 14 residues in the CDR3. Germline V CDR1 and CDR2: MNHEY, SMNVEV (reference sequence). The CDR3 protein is CASSFRQGGEKLFF. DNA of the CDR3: TGTGCCAGCAGTTTTCGGCAGGGAGGTGAAAAACTGTTTTTT.

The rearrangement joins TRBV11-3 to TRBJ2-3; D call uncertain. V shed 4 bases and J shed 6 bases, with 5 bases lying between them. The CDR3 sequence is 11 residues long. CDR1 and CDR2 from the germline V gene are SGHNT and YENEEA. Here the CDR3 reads CASSSRDTQYF. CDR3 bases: TGTGCCAGCAGCTCGCGGGATACGCAGTATTTT. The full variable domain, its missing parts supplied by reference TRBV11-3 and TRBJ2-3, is EAGVVQSPRYKIIEKKQPVAFWCNPISGHNTLYWYLQNLGQGPELLIRYENEEAVDDSQLPKDRFSAERLKGVDSTLKIQPAELGDSAVYLCASSSRDTQYFGPGTRLTVL.

The chain's CDR3 is CASSHPGTVINQPQHF. The CDR3 region has the DNA TGTGCCAGCAGCCACCCCGGGACAGTAATCAATCAGCCCCAGCATTTT. The chain links TRBV14 to TRBJ1-5, with 7 bases that match TRBD1. Germline assignment: CDR1 SGHDN and CDR2 FVKESK. V lost 3 bases, J lost 3 bases, and 8 bases stayed unmatched. The CDR3 is 16 amino acids.

CDR3 DNA sequence: TGTGCCTGGAGTGTACTGGTACTAGCGGGAGAGAGCTCCTACAATGAGCAGTTCTTC. Protein: CAWSVLVLAGESSYNEQFF. The chain uses TRBV30 and TRBJ2-1; 11 nucleotides align to TRBD2. Germline V lookup: CDR1 GTSNPN, CDR2 SVGIG (reference sequence). The CDR3 sequence is 19 residues long. V lost 0 bases to trimming and J lost 0 bases; unmatched junction nucleotides: 10.

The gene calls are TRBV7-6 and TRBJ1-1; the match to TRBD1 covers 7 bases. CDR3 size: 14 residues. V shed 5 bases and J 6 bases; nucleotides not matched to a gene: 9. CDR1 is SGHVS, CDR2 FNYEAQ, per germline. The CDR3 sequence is CASSPLGGTAEAFF. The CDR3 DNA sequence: TGTGCCAGCAGCCCGTTAGGGGGCACCGCTGAAGCTTTCTTT.

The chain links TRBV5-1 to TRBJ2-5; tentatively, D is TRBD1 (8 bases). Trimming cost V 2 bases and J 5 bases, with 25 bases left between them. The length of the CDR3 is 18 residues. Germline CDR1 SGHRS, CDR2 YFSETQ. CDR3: CASSLSIKTGEGRETQYF. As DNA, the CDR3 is TGCGCCAGCAGCTTATCAATTAAGACAGGGGAGGGACGGGAGACCCAGTACTTC.

CDR3 nucleotide sequence: TGTGCCAGCAGCCCCCCGGGTAGCGGCCCTGCACGGGGAACAGATACGCAGTATTTT. Translating it yields CASSPPGSGPARGTDTQYF. V usage is TRBV7-2 and J usage is TRBJ2-3; the D gene is possibly TRBD2 (6 bases). V was pared by 5 bases and J by 3 bases, with 27 bases between. The CDR3 length is 19 residues. Germline CDR1 is SGHTA and CDR2 is FQGNSA.

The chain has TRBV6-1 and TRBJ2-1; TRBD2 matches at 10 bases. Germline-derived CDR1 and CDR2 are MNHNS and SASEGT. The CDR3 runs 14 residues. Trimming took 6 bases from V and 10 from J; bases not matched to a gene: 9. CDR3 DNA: TGTGCCAGCAGCTCATATAGCGGGAGGCACGAGCAGTTCTTC. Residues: CASSSYSGRHEQFF.

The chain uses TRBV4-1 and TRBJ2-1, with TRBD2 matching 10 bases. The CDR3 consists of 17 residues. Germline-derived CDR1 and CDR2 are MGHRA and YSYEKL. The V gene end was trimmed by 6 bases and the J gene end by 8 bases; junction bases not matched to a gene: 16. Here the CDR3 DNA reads TGCGCCAGCAGTCCCTACCGAGGAAAGCGGGAGGGATATGAGCAGTTCTTC. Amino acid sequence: CASSPYRGKREGYEQFF.

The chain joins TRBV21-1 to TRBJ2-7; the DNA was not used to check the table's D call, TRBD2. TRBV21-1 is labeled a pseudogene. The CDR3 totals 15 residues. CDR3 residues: CASSKAASGSYEQYF. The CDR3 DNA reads TGTGCCAGCAGCAAAGCAGCTAGCGGGAGCTACGAGCAGTACTTC.

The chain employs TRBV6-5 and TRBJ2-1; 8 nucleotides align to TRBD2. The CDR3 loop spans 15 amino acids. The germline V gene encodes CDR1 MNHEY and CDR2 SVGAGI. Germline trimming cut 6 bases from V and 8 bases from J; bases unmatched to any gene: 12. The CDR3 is CASSRPGLGIYEQFF. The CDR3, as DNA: TGTGCCAGCAGCCGACCGGGACTAGGGATCTATGAGCAGTTCTTC.

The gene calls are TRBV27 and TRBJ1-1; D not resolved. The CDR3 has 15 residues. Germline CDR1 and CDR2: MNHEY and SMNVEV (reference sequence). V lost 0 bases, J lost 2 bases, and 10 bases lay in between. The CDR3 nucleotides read TGTGCCAGCAGTTTATCTTTACAGTTAAACACTGAAGCTTTCTTT. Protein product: CASSLSLQLNTEAFF.

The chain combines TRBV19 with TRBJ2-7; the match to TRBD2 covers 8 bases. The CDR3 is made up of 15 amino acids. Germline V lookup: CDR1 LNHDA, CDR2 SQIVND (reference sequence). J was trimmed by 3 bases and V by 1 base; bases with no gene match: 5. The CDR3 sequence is CASSIAPGLGYEQYF. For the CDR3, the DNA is TGTGCCAGTAGTATAGCCCCGGGACTAGGCTACGAGCAGTACTTC.

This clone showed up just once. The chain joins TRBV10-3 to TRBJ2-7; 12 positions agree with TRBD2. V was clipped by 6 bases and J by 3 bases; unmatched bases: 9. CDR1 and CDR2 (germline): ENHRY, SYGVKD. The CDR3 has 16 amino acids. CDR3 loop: CAIRGDRTSGNYEQYF. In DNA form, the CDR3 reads TGTGCCATCAGGGGGGACCGGACTAGCGGGAACTACGAGCAGTACTTC.